This T cell receptor (beta chain) was identified during a study of cytomegalovirus exposure and HLA in healthy donors. J lost 9 bases, V lost 4 bases, and 11 bases had no gene match. From germline, CDR1 is MGHRA and CDR2 YSYEKL. The CDR3 spans 16 residues. Primers: 60 Vbeta forward and 13 Jbeta reverse. Profiling relied on immunoSEQ multiplex PCR, and the TCRdb table lists in-frame clones only, not all of them. The table records about 140,000 clones, about three quarters of them present only once. This clone has just one count. The V call is TRBV4-1, the J call TRBJ2-6, with 8 bases aligning to TRBD2. The specimen sequenced was PBMCs. The receptor's source is a woman aged 40 to 50 in good health and CMV-seronegative. Here the CDR3 reads CASSLAIGGGINVLTF. CDR3 DNA: TGCGCCAGCAGCCTGGCTATCGGGGGGGGGATCAACGTCCTGACTTTC.